The next 13 T cell receptor delta chains were all read from a single sample in a study of gamma-delta T cells after stem cell transplantation. TCRdb re-called the RT-PCR reads through CATT. Recorded for this sample: fewer than 25 delta-chain clones. Sequenced material: gamma-delta T cells. The receptors here all came from a human donor. It is not recorded whose cells these are; they may come from a transplant donor. This table probably holds off-target reads from a library built for another chain.

The J gene was recorded as TRDJ1; no V gene was called; no check of the table's D call, TRDD3, against the DNA was made. The CDR3 is 15 amino acids. The CDR3 reads CACDSLGDLGDKLIF. Written as DNA, the CDR3 is TGTGCCTGTGACTCACTGGGGGATTTGGGCGATAAACTCATCTTT.

V usage is TRDV2 and J usage is TRDJ1; D might be TRDD3 (5 bases). TCRdb does not report a J gene; here it was assigned by matching the DNA to germline references. The CDR3 has 16 residues. Trimming took off 3 bases at V and 0 bases at J, with 16 bases between the two ends. Germline V gives CDR1 GEAIGNYY, CDR2 EKD. The CDR3 protein is CACDLTGAVYTDKLIF. The DNA for the CDR3 is TGTGCCTGTGACCTTACTGGAGCCGTGTACACCGATAAACTCATCTTT.

The J gene was identified as TRDJ1, and no V gene was called; TRDD3 is the table's D call and was not checked against the DNA. CDR3 length: 21 residues. The CDR3 DNA reads as TGTGCCTGTTACACCGTCGTAACTGGGGGATACGCCAAGTACGGAACCGATAACCTCATCTTT. It translates to CACYTVVTGGYAKYGTDNLIF.

The rearrangement joins TRDV2 to TRDJ1, with 8 bases lining up with TRDD3. This CDR3 is built from 16 residues. The trim removed 0 bases at V and 1 base at J, leaving 6 bases unmatched. Germline CDR1 GEAIGNYY, CDR2 EKD. DNA of the CDR3: TGTGCCTGTGACACCGTCCAACTGGGGGTCACCGATAAACTCATCTTT. It codes for CACDTVQLGVTDKLIF.

The sample holds one count of this clone. The chain has TRDV2 and TRDJ2; D is uncertain. Here the J gene came from matching the DNA to germline, since TCRdb omits it. CDR3 length equals 10 residues. V was pared by 8 bases and J by 8 bases, with 8 bases between. The V gene's germline CDR1 is GEAIGNYY and CDR2 EKD. The CDR3 DNA follows: TGTGCCTCGTTGGAGGCACAACTCTTCTTT. Its translation: CASLEAQLFF.

The J gene is TRDJ1, the V gene TRDV2; 11 positions agree with TRDD3. The J gene, missing from TCRdb, was assigned here through DNA to germline matching. Trimming cost V 1 base and J 0 bases; bases outside gene matches: 6. Per germline, CDR1 GEAIGNYY and CDR2 EKD. The CDR3 has 17 amino acids. The CDR3 protein is CACDTLGDTRYTDKLIF. The CDR3 region has the DNA TGTGCCTGTGACACTCTGGGGGATACCCGGTACACCGATAAACTCATCTTT.

V and J are TRDV2 and TRDJ1, with 8 bases aligning to TRDD3. The J gene was not available in TCRdb and was assigned here by matching the DNA to germline segments. Germline-derived CDR1 and CDR2 are GEAIGNYY and EKD. V shed 3 bases, J shed 1 base, and the junction held 21 bases outside the gene matches. This CDR3 has 20 amino acids. The DNA of the CDR3 is TGTGCCTGTGACTTGATGTCGGCGGGGCTTGGGGATACATCCACCGATAAACTCATCTTT. Its protein product is CACDLMSAGLGDTSTDKLIF.

With regard to this clone: The DNA is omitted, as the CDR3 cannot be located on it reliably, and the CDR3 follows TCRdb's listing. The CDR3 reads CACDPVAQGAPYTDKLIF. The J gene was recorded as TRDJ1; no V gene was called; the table calls TRDD3, which could not be checked here. The CDR3 comprises 18 residues, both ends counted.

The rearrangement links TRDV1 to TRDJ1; 11 bases agree with TRDD3. Here the J gene came from matching the DNA to germline, since TCRdb omits it. The CDR3 extends over 24 amino acids. From germline, CDR1 is TSWWSYY and CDR2 QGS. The V segment lost 5 bases and the J segment 0 bases; nucleotides outside the gene matches: 29. The CDR3 here is CALGSFPNWGIFPYITSYTDKLIF. CDR3 DNA sequence: TGTGCTCTTGGGAGCTTCCCAAACTGGGGGATATTCCCCTACATAACATCGTACACCGATAAACTCATCTTT.

The gene calls are TRDV2 and TRDJ1; the D gene could be TRDD2 or TRDD3 (7 bases each). Since TCRdb gives no J gene, matching the DNA to germline was used here to assign it. Trimming stripped 1 base from V and 4 bases from J, with 27 bases between. The CDR3 length is 19 residues. Germline V gene lookup returns CDR1 GEAIGNYY and CDR2 EKD. The CDR3 is CACDTAGFPTGAYGDKLIF. The CDR3 DNA reads as TGTGCCTGTGACACGGCGGGCTTTCCTACTGGGGCTTATGGCGATAAACTCATCTTT.

As for this clone: The junction departs from germline at one end; a sequencing error may be responsible. V is TRDV2 and J is TRDJ1, with 10 bases identical to TRDD3. The J gene was not available in TCRdb and was assigned here by matching the DNA to germline segments. CDR3 length: 21 residues. Per germline, CDR1 GEAIGNYY and CDR2 EKD. The CDR3 sequence is CACDTLTNKYWGIEGTDKLIF. The DNA for the CDR3 is TGTGCCTGCGACACATTGACCAACAAGTACTGGGGGATTGAGGGCACCGATAAACTCATCTTT.

The J gene call is TRDJ1, but no V gene call exists. The CDR3 is made up of 20 amino acids. The CDR3 nucleotides read TGTGCCTGTGACATGATACCTCCCCCGACCTCTCCTAATACCACCGATAAACTCATCTTT. This translates into CACDMIPPPTSPNTTDKLIF.

The chain is built from TRDV2 and TRDJ1; 8 bases line up with TRDD3. Assignment of the J gene here rests on matching the DNA to germline, because TCRdb gives none. Germline V CDR1 and CDR2: GEAIGNYY, EKD. The CDR3 sequence is 13 residues long. The V segment lost 3 bases and the J segment 2 bases; nucleotides outside the gene matches: 1. This CDR3 reads CACDGIRTDKLIF. CDR3 nucleotides: TGTGCCTGTGACGGGATACGGACCGATAAACTCATCTTT.